The rows below give T cell receptor beta chains drawn from one sample of a study of identical twins. TCRdb recomputed calls from the 5' RACE reads with MiXCR, one row per CDR3 protein. The sample has some 500,000 distinct CDR3 sequences; nearly 10% are singletons. These same records also appear under a second study, on yellow fever vaccine responses in identical twins.

What was sequenced was PBMCs. The origin of the receptors is a woman in her late teens or twenties in good health. The CDR3 runs from the conserved cysteine through the conserved F or W. A D gene is named only where the DNA matches it firmly. A row's size may be missing; if present it is once, few, many or a size class.

clone_size d_call j_call v_call cdr3_nt cdr3_aa
few TRBD2 TRBJ2-3 TRBV7-2 TGTGCCAGCAGCTTATTCATGGGAGGGACAGATACGCAGTATTTT CASSLFMGGTDTQYF
few TRBD2 TRBJ2-7 TRBV5-1 TGCGCCAGCAGTTCGAAACCTAGCGGGGGGTATTCCTACGAGCAGTACTTC CASSSKPSGGYSYEQYF
many TRBD1 TRBJ2-7 TRBV28 TGTGCCAGCAGTTTATATCCAGGGGGACAGGGGAGAAACTTC CASSLYPGGQGRNF
few - TRBJ1-2 TRBV7-2 TGTGCCAGCAGCTTAGAAGTGGACTATGGCTACACCTTC CASSLEVDYGYTF
few TRBD2 TRBJ2-1 TRBV4-1 TGCGCCAGCAGCCAATTTACTAGCGGGGACAATGAGCAGTTCTTC CASSQFTSGDNEQFF
- - TRBJ2-1 TRBV29-1 TGCAGCGTTGGACTCCGGGGAAGCTACAATGAGCAGTTCTTC CSVGLRGSYNEQFF
few - TRBJ1-2 TRBV15 TGTGCCACCAGCAGAGGAGGGACCCTTGATGGCTACACCTTC CATSRGGTLDGYTF
- - TRBJ2-2 TRBV5-1 TGCGCCAGCAGCTTGGATGGGAACGGGGAGCTGTTTTTT CASSLDGNGELFF
few - TRBJ1-1 TRBV4-1 TGCGCCAGCAGCCAAGATTTGGTTCTGCTGAACACTGAAGCTTTCTTT CASSQDLVLLNTEAFF
many - TRBJ2-3 TRBV29-1 TGCAGCGTTGATTCGGGTGAAGATACGCAGTATTTT CSVDSGEDTQYF
few - TRBJ2-5 TRBV7-9 TGTGCCAGCAGCTTAGCGAGGACCGAAGAGACCCAGTACTTC CASSLARTEETQYF
- - TRBJ1-1 TRBV20-1 TGCAGTGCCCCAAGCGGGAACACTGAAGCTTTCTTT CSAPSGNTEAFF
- - TRBJ1-4 TRBV6-1 TGTGCCAGCAGTACACCGGGGGGTCGTAATGAAAAACTGTTTTTT CASSTPGGRNEKLFF
- TRBD2 TRBJ2-3 TRBV28 TGTGTCTCTTGGACTAGCGGGTCTGATACGCAGTATTTT CVSWTSGSDTQYF
few TRBD1 TRBJ1-1 TRBV11-1 TGTGCCAGCAGCCGAGGACTTGGACAGGGGAACACTGAAGCTTTCTTT CASSRGLGQGNTEAFF
- TRBD2 TRBJ2-1 TRBV6-2/TRBV6-3 TGTGCCAGCAGTTACTCGGGCGGGAGGTCCTACAATGAGCAGTTCTTC CASSYSGGRSYNEQFF
many - TRBJ2-1 TRBV7-6 TGTGCCAGCAGCTTCCGGGCCCCCTACAATGAGCAGTTCTTC CASSFRAPYNEQFF